Following are 18 T cell receptor beta chains from one sample sequenced in a study of beta chain features in type 1 diabetes. Expressed TCRB transcripts were sequenced because the isolated RNA had all been reverse transcribed beforehand. TCRdb keeps only in-frame clones here, not all; method: immunoSEQ multiplex PCR. The sample includes approximately 470,000 clones, around 28% seen only once; the top ten take 0.05% to 0.065%. The specimen sequenced was naive CD4+ T cells from blood. These receptors were collected from a man aged 18-30 years in good health.

This clone was observed a handful of times. The J gene is TRBJ2-2, the V gene TRBV30, with a tentative D call TRBD2 (5 bases). Between the trimmed V and J ends, which lost 8 bases and 1 base, there was a span of 14 bases. Looked up from germline, CDR1 is GTSNPN and CDR2 is SVGIG (reference sequence). The CDR3 covers 14 residues. CDR3 coding DNA: TGTGCCGGACTCCGGCTAGAGAACACCGGGGAGCTGTTTTTT. It yields the protein CAGLRLENTGELFF.

The CDR3: CASSYEGLYGYTF. DNA for the CDR3: TGTGCCAGCAGTTACGAGGGGCTCTATGGCTACACCTTC. V usage is TRBV6-5 and J usage is TRBJ1-2; D might be TRBD1 (5 bases). The CDR3 is 13 residues long. Per the germline V gene, CDR1 is MNHEY and CDR2 is SVGAGI. V lost 2 bases to trimming and J lost 4 bases, with 8 bases between them.

The chain has TRBV4-3 and TRBJ2-7; D is unresolved. This CDR3 has 14 amino acids. V lost 0 bases and J lost 6, with 12 bases in between. Germline assignment: CDR1 LGHNA and CDR2 YSLEER. The CDR3 reads CASSQDLSIREQYF. CDR3 nucleotides: TGCGCCAGCAGCCAAGATCTGAGCATACGCGAGCAGTACTTC.

The chain couples TRBV10-3 to TRBJ1-1; a weak D match, TRBD1 (6 bases). V was trimmed by 0 bases and J by 3 bases, leaving 8 bases between them. CDR1 is ENHRY, CDR2 SYGVKD, per germline. There are 14 residues in the CDR3. The CDR3 region has the DNA TGTGCCATCAGTGAGTCCAGGGGAGACACTGAAGCTTTCTTT. This translates into CAISESRGDTEAFF.

This chain joins TRBV30 and TRBJ2-5; 7 bases map to TRBD2. This CDR3 spans 16 amino acids. Trimming removed 0 bases from V and 5 bases from J; junction bases left unmatched: 12. Germline V gene lookup returns CDR1 GTSNPN and CDR2 SVGIG (reference sequence). The CDR3 protein is CAWSVAGGSSQETQYF. Here the CDR3 DNA reads TGTGCCTGGAGTGTAGCCGGCGGGAGCTCTCAGGAGACCCAGTACTTC.

The chain uses TRBV30 and TRBJ1-2; no clear D gene. Deletions cut 2 bases from V and 8 bases from J, with 9 bases between. Germline values: CDR1 GTSNPN, CDR2 SVGIG (reference sequence). This CDR3 has 11 amino acids. As DNA, the CDR3 is TGTGCCTGGAGTCTGCTTGGAGGCTACACCTTC. Translation: CAWSLLGGYTF.

V usage is TRBV7-9 and J usage is TRBJ1-2; D call uncertain. Trimming left V 5 bases short and J 8 bases short, with 15 bases between. CDR3 length: 13 amino acids. Germline V gene lookup returns CDR1 SEHNR and CDR2 FQNEAQ (reference sequence). As DNA, the CDR3 is TGTGCCAGCAGCCCCTCCGGGCCTAGGGGCTACACCTTC. Translating gives CASSPSGPRGYTF.

The rearrangement joins TRBV7-6 to TRBJ2-5; TRBD1 or TRBD2 may be the D gene (5 bases each). The germline V and J ends were trimmed by 1 base and 2 bases, with 11 bases remaining between them. CDR3 size: 15 residues. CDR1 and CDR2 (germline): SGHVS, FNYEAQ. CDR3 nucleotide sequence: TGTGCCAGCAGCTTAGGGGGGTTAGTACAAGAGACCCAGTACTTC. This codes for CASSLGGLVQETQYF. Looking up the rest from reference TRBV7-6 and TRBJ2-5 gives the full variable domain: GAGVSQSPRYKVTKRGQDVALRCDPISGHVSLYWYRQALGQGPEFLTYFNYEAQQDKSGLPNDRFSAERPEGSISTLTIQRTEQRDSAMYRCASSLGGLVQETQYFGPGTRLLVL.

This chain joins TRBV10-3 and TRBJ2-6, with unresolved D. V lost 7 bases to trimming and J lost 2 bases, with 9 bases between them. The CDR3 sequence is 14 residues long. The V gene's germline CDR1 is ENHRY and CDR2 SYGVKD. This chain's CDR3 is CAITASAGANVLTF. The DNA for the CDR3 is TGTGCCATCACCGCCTCAGCTGGGGCCAACGTCCTGACTTTC.

This sequence joins TRBV15 and TRBJ2-3; no definite D call. Germline V gene sequence: CDR1 LNHNV, CDR2 YYDKDF (reference sequence). The CDR3 spans 16 residues. Trimming cost V 0 bases and J 0 bases, with 10 bases left between them. The DNA of the CDR3 is TGTGCCACCAGCAGAGATGGGCTGTCTAGCACAGATACGCAGTATTTT. It codes for CATSRDGLSSTDTQYF.

This clone was counted between two and nine times. The chain uses TRBV29-1 and TRBJ2-5, with TRBD2 matching 8 bases. The CDR3 totals 12 residues. From germline, CDR1 is SQVTM and CDR2 ANQGSEA. The junction had 3 bases not matched to a gene; V was cut back by 5 bases and J by 4 bases. CDR3 coding DNA: TGCAGCGTTCGGGAGGGCCGAGAGACCCAGTACTTC. Encoded protein: CSVREGRETQYF.

As regards this clone: Other DNA variants within this sample encode the same CDR3. This chain uses TRBV29-1 with TRBJ2-7; D unresolved. Trimming removed 0 bases from V and 4 bases from J, with 7 bases in between. Germline CDR1 and CDR2: SQVTM and ANQGSEA. CDR3 length equals 12 residues. The CDR3 loop is CSVEDPGYEQYF. In nucleotides, the CDR3 is TGCAGCGTTGAAGATCCAGGTTACGAGCAGTACTTC.

This clone was picked up a small number of times. The chain's CDR3 is CAWHRQGVAYEQYF. The CDR3 DNA sequence: TGTGCCTGGCACCGACAGGGGGTCGCCTACGAGCAGTACTTC. The chain carries TRBV30 and TRBJ2-7; 9 bases agree with TRBD1. The CDR3 contains 14 residues. Germline V CDR1 and CDR2: GTSNPN, SVGIG (reference sequence). Losses at the gene ends were 5 bases for V and 2 bases for J; bases not matched to a gene: 7.

This clone was counted only a few times. The rearrangement links TRBV10-3 to TRBJ1-2; weak D call: TRBD1 (5 bases). The CDR3 is made up of 13 amino acids. The V end was cut by 6 bases, the J end by 8 bases, with 16 bases between. The germline gives CDR1 ENHRY, CDR2 SYGVKD. The CDR3 DNA is TGTGCCATCAGCGCCAGGGTTGAGTCGGGCTACACCTTC. Its translation: CAISARVESGYTF.

This clone occurred once. The rearrangement links TRBV10-3 to TRBJ2-2; D may be TRBD2 (6 bases). Germline CDR1 ENHRY, CDR2 SYGVKD. This CDR3 comprises 16 residues. V was cut by 9 bases and J by 4 bases, with 21 bases left in between. The CDR3 is CAMGKDRELGTGELFF. In nucleotides, the CDR3 is TGTGCCATGGGGAAGGATCGGGAGTTGGGCACCGGGGAGCTGTTTTTT.

This clone has just one count. Other DNA sequences in this sample translate to the same CDR3. The V call is TRBV15, the J call TRBJ2-3; the match to TRBD2 covers 8 bases. Germline-derived CDR1 and CDR2 are LNHNV and YYDKDF (reference sequence). The CDR3 extends over 15 amino acids. Trimming at V came to 0 bases and at J to 6 bases, leaving 5 bases not matched to a gene. CDR3: CATSRDGTSTDTQYF. As DNA, the CDR3 is TGTGCCACCAGCAGAGATGGGACTAGTACTGATACGCAGTATTTT.

This clone has only one observation. The chain joins TRBV14 to TRBJ2-3, with 10 bases lining up with TRBD1. The germline gives CDR1 SGHDN, CDR2 FVKESK. The CDR3 is 14 residues long. V was pared by 4 bases and J by 6 bases, with 4 bases of the junction left unmatched. CDR3 bases: TGTGCCAGCAGCCTACGACAGGGGGCCGATACGCAGTATTTT. Translating it yields CASSLRQGADTQYF. Using reference TRBV14 and TRBJ2-3 for the parts outside the CDR3, the full variable domain is EAGVTQFPSHSVIEKGQTVTLRCDPISGHDNLYWYRRVMGKEIKFLLHFVKESKQDESGMPNNRFLAERTGGTYSTLKVQPAELEDSGVYFCASSLRQGADTQYFGPGTRLTVL.

This chain connects TRBV29-1 to TRBJ2-7; 10 bases are a match to TRBD1. The junction had 5 bases not matched to a gene; V was cut back by 4 bases and J by 5 bases. CDR3 size: 13 residues. CDR1 is SQVTM, CDR2 ANQGSEA, per germline. DNA of the CDR3: TGCAGCGTTGCGAGACAGGGGGCCCACGAGCAGTACTTC. It encodes CSVARQGAHEQYF.